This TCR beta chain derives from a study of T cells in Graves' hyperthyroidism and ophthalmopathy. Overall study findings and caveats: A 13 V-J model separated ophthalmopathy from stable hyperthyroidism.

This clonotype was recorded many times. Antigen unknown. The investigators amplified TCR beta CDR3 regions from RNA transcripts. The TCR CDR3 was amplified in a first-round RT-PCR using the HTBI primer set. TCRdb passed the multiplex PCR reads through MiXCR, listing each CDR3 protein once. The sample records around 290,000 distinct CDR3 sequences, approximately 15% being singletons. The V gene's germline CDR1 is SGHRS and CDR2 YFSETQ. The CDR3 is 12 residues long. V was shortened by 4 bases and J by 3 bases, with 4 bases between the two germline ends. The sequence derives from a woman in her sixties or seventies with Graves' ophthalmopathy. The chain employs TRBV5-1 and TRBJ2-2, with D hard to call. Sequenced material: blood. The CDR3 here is CASSPYTGELFF. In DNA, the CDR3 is TGCGCCAGCAGCCCCTACACCGGGGAGCTGTTTTTT.